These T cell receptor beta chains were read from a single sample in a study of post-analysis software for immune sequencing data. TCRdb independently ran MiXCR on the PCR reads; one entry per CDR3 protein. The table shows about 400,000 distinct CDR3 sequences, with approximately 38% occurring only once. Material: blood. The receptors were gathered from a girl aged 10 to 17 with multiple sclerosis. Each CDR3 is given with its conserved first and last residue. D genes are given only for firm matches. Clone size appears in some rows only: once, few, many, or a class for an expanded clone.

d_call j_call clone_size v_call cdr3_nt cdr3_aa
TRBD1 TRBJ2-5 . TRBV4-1 TGCGCCGGCAGCCGGACAGGGCTGGCGACCCAGTACTTC CAGSRTGLATQYF
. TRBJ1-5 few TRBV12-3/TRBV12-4 TGTGCCAGCAGTCCAGCGGGTCGGGGCAATCAGCCCCAGCATTTT CASSPAGRGNQPQHF
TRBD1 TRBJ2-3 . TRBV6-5 TGTGCCTGCAGCTCCGGACAGGGATTCACAGATACGCAGTATTTT CACSSGQGFTDTQYF
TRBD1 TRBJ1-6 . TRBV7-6 TGTGCCAGCAGCTTAGGGGAAGGGGGCTCGTATTCACCCCTCCACTTT CASSLGEGGSYSPLHF
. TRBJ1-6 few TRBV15 TGTGCCACCAGCAGGGCCTTTAATTCACCCCTCCACTTT CATSRAFNSPLHF
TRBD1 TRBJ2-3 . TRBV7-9 TGTGCCAGCAGCTCGGACACAGGGGCAGATACGCAGTATTTT CASSSDTGADTQYF
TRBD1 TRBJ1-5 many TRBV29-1 TGCAGCGTAGCGCCGGGACAGGGGGTTCAGCCCCAGCATTTT CSVAPGQGVQPQHF
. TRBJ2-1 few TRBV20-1 TGCAGTGCTGGTGCGGGGCCCTACAATGAGCAGTTCTTC CSAGAGPYNEQFF
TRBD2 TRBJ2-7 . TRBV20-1 TGCAGTGCTAGAGATGCGGGACTAGCACCATCCTACGAGCAGTACTTC CSARDAGLAPSYEQYF
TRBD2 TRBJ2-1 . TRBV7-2 TGTGCCAGCAGCGTCTCTAGCGGGGGGATTAATGAGCAGTTCTTC CASSVSSGGINEQFF
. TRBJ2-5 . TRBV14 TGTGCCAGCAGCCATAGAATGAGGGTAGAGACCCAGTACTTC CASSHRMRVETQYF
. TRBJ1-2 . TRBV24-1 TGTGCCACCGAGGGACCGGGCGGCTACACCTTC CATEGPGGYTF
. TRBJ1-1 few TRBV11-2 TGTGCCAGCAGCTTAGTAGGGCAAAAGAACACTGAAGCTTTCTTT CASSLVGQKNTEAFF
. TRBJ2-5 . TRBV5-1 TGCGCCAGCAGCAAAGGGACAACCCAAGAGACCCAGTACTTC CASSKGTTQETQYF
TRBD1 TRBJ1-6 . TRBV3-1 TGTGCCAGCAGCCAACTGACAGGGACCCTCCACTTT CASSQLTGTLHF
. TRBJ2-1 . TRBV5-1 TGCGCCAGCAGCTTCCCGAACGGGGAAGGGCTAGGCAATGAGCAGTTCTTC CASSFPNGEGLGNEQFF